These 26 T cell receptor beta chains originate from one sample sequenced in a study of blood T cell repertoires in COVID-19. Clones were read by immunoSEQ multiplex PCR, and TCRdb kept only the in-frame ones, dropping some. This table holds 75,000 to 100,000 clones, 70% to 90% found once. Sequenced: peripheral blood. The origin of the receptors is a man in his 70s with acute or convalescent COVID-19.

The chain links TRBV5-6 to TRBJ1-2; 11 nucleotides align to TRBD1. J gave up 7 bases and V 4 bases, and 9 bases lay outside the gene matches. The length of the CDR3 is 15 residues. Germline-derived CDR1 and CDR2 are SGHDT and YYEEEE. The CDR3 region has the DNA TGTGCCAGCAGCCTCCGCCGGGACAGGGGGGCTGGCTACACCTTC. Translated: CASSLRRDRGAGYTF.

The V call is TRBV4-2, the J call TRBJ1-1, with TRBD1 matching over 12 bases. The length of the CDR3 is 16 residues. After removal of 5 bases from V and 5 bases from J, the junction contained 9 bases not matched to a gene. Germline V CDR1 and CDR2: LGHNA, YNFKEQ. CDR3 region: CASSIRDRGRDTEAFF. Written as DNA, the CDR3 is TGTGCCAGCAGCATCAGGGACAGGGGGCGTGATACTGAAGCTTTCTTT.

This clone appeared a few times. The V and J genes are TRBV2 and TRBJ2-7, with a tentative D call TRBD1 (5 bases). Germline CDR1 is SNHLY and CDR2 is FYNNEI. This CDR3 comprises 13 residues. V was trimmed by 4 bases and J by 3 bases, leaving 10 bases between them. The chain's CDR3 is CASSAFDSYEQYF. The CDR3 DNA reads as TGTGCCAGCAGTGCATTCGACAGCTACGAGCAGTACTTC.

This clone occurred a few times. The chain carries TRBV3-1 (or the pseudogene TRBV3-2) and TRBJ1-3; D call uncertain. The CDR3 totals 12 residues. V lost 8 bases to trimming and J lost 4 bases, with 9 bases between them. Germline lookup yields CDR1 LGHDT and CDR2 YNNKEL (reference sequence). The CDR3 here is CASQLEGNTIYF. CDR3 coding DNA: TGTGCCAGCCAACTTGAGGGAAACACCATATATTTT.

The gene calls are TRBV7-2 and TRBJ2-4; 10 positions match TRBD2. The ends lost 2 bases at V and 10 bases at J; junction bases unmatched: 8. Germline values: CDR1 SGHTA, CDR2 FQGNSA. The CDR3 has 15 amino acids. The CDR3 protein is CASSLRSGGAGIQYF. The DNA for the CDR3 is TGTGCCAGCAGCTTAAGGAGCGGGGGGGCCGGTATTCAGTACTTC.

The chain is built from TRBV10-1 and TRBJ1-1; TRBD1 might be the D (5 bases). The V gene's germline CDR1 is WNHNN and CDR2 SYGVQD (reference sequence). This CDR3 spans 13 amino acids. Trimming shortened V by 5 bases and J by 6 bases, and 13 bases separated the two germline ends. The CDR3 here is CASSRDSAAEAFF. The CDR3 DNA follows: TGCGCCAGCAGTCGAGACAGCGCTGCTGAAGCTTTCTTT.

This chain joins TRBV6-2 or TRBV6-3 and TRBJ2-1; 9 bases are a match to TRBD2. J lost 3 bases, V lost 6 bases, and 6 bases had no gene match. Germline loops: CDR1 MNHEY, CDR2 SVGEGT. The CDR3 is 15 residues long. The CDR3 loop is CASSPLRGGYNEQFF. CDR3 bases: TGTGCCAGCAGCCCTTTGCGGGGGGGCTACAATGAGCAGTTCTTC.

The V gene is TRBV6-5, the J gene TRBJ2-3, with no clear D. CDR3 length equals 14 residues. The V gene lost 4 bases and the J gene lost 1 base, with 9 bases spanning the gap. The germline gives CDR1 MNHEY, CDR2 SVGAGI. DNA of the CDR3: TGTGCCAGCAGTTCCCCTTCGGGCACAGATACGCAGTATTTT. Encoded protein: CASSSPSGTDTQYF.

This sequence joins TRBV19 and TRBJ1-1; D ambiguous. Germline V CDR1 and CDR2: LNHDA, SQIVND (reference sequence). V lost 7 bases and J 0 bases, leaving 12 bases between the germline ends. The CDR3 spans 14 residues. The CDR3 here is CASIPGRLNTEAFF. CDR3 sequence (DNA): TGTGCCAGTATCCCCGGCAGGCTGAACACTGAAGCTTTCTTT.

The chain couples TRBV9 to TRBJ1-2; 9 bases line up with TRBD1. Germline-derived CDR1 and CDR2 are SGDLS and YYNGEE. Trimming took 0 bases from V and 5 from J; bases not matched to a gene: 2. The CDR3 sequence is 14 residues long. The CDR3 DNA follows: TGTGCCAGCAGCGTAGGACAGGGGGTTTATGGCTACACCTTC. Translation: CASSVGQGVYGYTF.

The CDR3 reads CASSPDRSGGYTF. CDR3 bases: TGTGCCAGCTCACCCGACAGATCGGGTGGCTACACCTTC. V gene TRBV18 combines with J gene TRBJ1-2, with D perhaps TRBD1 (5 bases). V lost 3 bases, J lost 7 bases, and 12 bases lay in between. CDR3 length: 13 amino acids. Germline loops: CDR1 KGHSH, CDR2 LQKENI.

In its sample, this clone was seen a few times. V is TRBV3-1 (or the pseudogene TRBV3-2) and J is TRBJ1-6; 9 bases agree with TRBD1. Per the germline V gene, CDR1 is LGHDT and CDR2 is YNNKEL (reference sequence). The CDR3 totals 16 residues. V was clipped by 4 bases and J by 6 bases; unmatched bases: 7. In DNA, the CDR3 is TGTGCCAGCAGCCCTCTCGGGACAGGGTTTAATTCACCCCTCCACTTT. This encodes CASSPLGTGFNSPLHF.

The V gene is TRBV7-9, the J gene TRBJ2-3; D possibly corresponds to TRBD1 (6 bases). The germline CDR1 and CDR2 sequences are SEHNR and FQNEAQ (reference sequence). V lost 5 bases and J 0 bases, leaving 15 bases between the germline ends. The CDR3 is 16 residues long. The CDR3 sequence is CASSGGGLTSTDTQYF. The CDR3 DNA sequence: TGTGCCAGCAGCGGGGGCGGTTTAACTAGCACAGATACGCAGTATTTT.

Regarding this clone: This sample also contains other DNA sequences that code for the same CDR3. The CDR3 region is CASTGLLYNSPLHF. DNA for the CDR3: TGTGCCAGTACTGGACTACTCTATAATTCACCCCTCCACTTT. J is TRBJ1-6 and V is TRBV19, with D hard to call. V lost 7 bases to trimming and J lost 3 bases, with 10 bases between them. The CDR3 loop spans 14 amino acids. Germline assignment: CDR1 LNHDA and CDR2 SQIVND (reference sequence).

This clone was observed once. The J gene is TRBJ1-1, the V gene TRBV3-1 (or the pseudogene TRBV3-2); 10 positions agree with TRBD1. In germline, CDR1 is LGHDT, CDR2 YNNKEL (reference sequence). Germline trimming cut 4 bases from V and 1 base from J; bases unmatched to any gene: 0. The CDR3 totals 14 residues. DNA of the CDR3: TGTGCCAGCAGCCGGACAGGGGGGAACACTGAAGCTTTCTTT. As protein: CASSRTGGNTEAFF.

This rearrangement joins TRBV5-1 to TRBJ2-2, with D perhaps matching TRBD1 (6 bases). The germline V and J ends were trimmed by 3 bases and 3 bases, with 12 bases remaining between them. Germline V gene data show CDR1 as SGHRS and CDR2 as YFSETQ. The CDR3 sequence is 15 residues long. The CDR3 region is CASSSPQGDTGELFF. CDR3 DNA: TGCGCCAGCAGCTCCCCACAGGGAGACACCGGGGAGCTGTTTTTT.

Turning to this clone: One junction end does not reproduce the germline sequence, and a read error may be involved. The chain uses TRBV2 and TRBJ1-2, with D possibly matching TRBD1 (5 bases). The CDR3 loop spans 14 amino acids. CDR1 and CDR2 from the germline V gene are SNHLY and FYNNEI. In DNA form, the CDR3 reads TGTGCCAGCAGTGGGGACTTTCTATCCCCCTCTTTGCCCTTC. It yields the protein CASSGDFLSPSLPF.

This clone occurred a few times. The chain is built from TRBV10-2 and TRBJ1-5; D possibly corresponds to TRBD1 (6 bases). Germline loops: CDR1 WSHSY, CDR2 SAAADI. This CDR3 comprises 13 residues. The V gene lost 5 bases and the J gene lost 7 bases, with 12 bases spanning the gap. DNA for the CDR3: TGCGCCAGCAGTAGGGCAGGGGCCCAGCCCCAGCATTTT. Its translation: CASSRAGAQPQHF.

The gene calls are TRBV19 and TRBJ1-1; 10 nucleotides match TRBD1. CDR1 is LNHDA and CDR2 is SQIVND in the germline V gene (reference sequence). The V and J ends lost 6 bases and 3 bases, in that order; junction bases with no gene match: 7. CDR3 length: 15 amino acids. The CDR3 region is CASRTGGVWDTEAFF. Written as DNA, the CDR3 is TGTGCCAGTAGGACAGGGGGCGTTTGGGACACTGAAGCTTTCTTT. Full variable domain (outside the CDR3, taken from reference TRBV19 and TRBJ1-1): DGGITQSPKYLFRKEGQNVTLSCEQNLNHDAMYWYRQDPGQGLRLIYYSQIVNDFQKGDIAEGYSVSREKKESFPLTVTSAQKNPTAFYLCASRTGGVWDTEAFFGQGTRLTVV.

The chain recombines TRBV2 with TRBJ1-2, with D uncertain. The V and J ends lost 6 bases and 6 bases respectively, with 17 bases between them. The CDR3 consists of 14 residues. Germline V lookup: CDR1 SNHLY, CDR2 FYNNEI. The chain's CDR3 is CASRRNRGEDGYTF. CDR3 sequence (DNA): TGTGCCAGCAGGAGAAACCGGGGAGAGGATGGCTACACCTTC.

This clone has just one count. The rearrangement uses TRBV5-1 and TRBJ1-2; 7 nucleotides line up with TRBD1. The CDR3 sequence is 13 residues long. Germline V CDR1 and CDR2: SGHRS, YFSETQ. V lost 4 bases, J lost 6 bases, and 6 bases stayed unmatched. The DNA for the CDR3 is TGCGCCAGCAGCCGCGGGACAGCGGATGGCTACACCTTC. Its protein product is CASSRGTADGYTF.

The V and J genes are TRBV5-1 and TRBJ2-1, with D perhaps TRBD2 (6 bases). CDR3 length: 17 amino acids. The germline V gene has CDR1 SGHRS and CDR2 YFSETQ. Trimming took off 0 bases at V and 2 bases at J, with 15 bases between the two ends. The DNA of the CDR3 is TGCGCCAGCAGCTTGGCCGCCGGGACGGGAGCCTACAATGAGCAGTTCTTC. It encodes CASSLAAGTGAYNEQFF. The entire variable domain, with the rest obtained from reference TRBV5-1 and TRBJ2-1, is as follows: KAGVTQTPRYLIKTRGQQVTLSCSPISGHRSVSWYQQTPGQGLQFLFEYFSETQRNKGNFPGRFSGRQFSNSRSEMNVSTLELGDSALYLCASSLAAGTGAYNEQFFGPGTRLTVL.

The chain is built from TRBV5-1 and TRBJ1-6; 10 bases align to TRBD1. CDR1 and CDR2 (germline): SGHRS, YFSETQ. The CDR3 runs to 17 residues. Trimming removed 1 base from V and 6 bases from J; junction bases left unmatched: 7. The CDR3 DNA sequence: TGCGCCAGCAGCTTGTTGAGTGGGGACAGGGGTAATTCACCCCTCCACTTT. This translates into CASSLLSGDRGNSPLHF.

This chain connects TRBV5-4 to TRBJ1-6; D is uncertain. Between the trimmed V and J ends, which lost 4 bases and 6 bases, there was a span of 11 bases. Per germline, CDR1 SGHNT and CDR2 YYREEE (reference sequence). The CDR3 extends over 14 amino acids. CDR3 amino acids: CASSPAGSNSPLHF. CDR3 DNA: TGTGCCAGCAGCCCCGCCGGGTCTAATTCACCCCTCCACTTT.

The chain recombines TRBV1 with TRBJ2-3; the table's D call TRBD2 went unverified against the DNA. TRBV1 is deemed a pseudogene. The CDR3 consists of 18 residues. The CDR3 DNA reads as TGCACCAGCAGCCAAGATAGTAGAGTAGCGGAGCGCACAGATACGCAGTATTTT. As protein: CTSSQDSRVAERTDTQYF.

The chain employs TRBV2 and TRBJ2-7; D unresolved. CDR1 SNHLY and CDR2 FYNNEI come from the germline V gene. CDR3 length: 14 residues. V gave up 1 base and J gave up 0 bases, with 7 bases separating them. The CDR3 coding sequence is TGTGCCAGCAGTGAAGGACGGAGCTCCTACGAGCAGTACGTC. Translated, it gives CASSEGRSSYEQYV.